This TCR beta chain was profiled in a study of control samples from healthy donors and cancer patients. The data were produced by immunoSEQ multiplex PCR, yet TCRdb's version contains in-frame clones alone and is incomplete. The sample records approximately 49,000 clones, 89% being singletons. The CDR3 length is 15 residues. Looked up from germline, CDR1 is ENHRY and CDR2 is SYGVKD. V gave up 1 base and J gave up 3 bases; unmatched junction bases: 5. V gene TRBV10-3 combines with J gene TRBJ2-7, with 8 bases fitting TRBD2. The sequenced material came from PBMCs. This sequence originates from a man in his forties with colorectal cancer. The CDR3 sequence: CAISELSGSDYEQYF. In DNA form, the CDR3 reads TGTGCCATCAGTGAGTTAAGCGGGAGTGACTACGAGCAGTACTTC.